This TCR beta chain was profiled in a study of T-cell reconstitution after alpha-beta-depleted transplantation in children. Only a few counts were recorded for this clonotype. No antigen is known for it. Germline loops: CDR1 GTSNPN, CDR2 SVGIG (reference sequence). Trimming removed 7 bases from V and 1 base from J; junction bases left unmatched: 8. The length of the CDR3 is 14 residues. Study observations and caveats: Surviving thymic progenitors and recipient T cells were the source of high TCRbeta diversity at day 60 in some patients. The main origin of T-cell counts and diversity one year after transplant was newly produced T cells.

Library preparation (for TCRbeta) was performed with unique molecular identifiers. From the PCR reads, TCRdb called clonotypes with MiXCR, one entry per CDR3 protein. Here the sample spans around 80,000 distinct CDR3 sequences, roughly 20% being singletons. The genes are TRBV30 and TRBJ2-3; TRBD2 matches at 7 bases. Sequencing was performed on PBMCs, mostly from graft donor cells, taken 360 days after TCRalphabeta/CD19-depleted stem cell transplant. The TCR comes from a male patient aged 2 to 10 who had a stem cell transplant for acute lymphoblastic leukemia, so the T cells may come from the graft donor. CDR3 region: CASKTSLGTDTQYF. The CDR3 DNA follows: TGTGCCTCCAAGACTAGCCTAGGCACAGATACGCAGTATTTT.